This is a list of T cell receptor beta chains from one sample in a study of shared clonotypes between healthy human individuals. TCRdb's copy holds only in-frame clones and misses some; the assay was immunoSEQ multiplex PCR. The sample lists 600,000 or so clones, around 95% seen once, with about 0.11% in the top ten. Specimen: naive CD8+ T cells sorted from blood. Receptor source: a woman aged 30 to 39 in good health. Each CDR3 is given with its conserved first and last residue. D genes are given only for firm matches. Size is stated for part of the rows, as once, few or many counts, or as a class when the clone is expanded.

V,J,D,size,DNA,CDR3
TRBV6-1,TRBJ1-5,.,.,TGTGCCAGCAGGGGGACAAGGTATAGCAATCAGCCCCAGCATTTT,CASRGTRYSNQPQHF
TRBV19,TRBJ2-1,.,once,TGTGCCAGTAGTCCCGCCCCCCCAGCTAGCGCTGGCTACAATGAGCAGTTCTTC,CASSPAPPASAGYNEQFF
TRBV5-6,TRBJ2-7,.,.,TGTGCCAGCAGCTTGGTTCGGGCCGCCTACGAGCAGTACTTC,CASSLVRAAYEQYF
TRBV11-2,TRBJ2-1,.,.,TGTGCCAGCAGCTTGGGGGAGCCCAATGAGCAGTTCTTC,CASSLGEPNEQFF
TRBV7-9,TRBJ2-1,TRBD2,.,TGTGCCAGCAGCTTCAGAGGGCCTAGCGGGAGCTCCTACAATGAGCAGTTCTTC,CASSFRGPSGSSYNEQFF
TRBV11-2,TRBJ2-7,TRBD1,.,TGTGCCAGCAGCATCAGGGGGCCCCCCTACGAGCAGTACTTC,CASSIRGPPYEQYF
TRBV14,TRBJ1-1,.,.,TGTGCCAGCAGCCAAGATTGGCTGAACACTGAAGCTTTCTTT,CASSQDWLNTEAFF
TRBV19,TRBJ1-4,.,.,TGTGCCAGTAGCATAGGGAGCACTAATGAAAAACTGTTTTTT,CASSIGSTNEKLFF
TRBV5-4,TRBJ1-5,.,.,TGTGCCAGCAGCGCTGGGACAACTAGCAATCAGCCCCAGCATTTT,CASSAGTTSNQPQHF
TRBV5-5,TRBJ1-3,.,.,TGTGCCAGCAGCTTTTATGAAAACACCATATATTTT,CASSFYENTIYF
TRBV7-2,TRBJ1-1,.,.,TGTGCCAGCAGCGCCCGGACAGACGGCACTGAAGCTTTCTTT,CASSARTDGTEAFF
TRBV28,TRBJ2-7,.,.,TGTGCCAGCAGTCGATATCGACCGGGGGACAGATACGAGCAGTACTTC,CASSRYRPGDRYEQYF
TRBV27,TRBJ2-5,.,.,TGTGCCAGCAGTTTATCGACGGAAGAGACCCAGTACTTC,CASSLSTEETQYF
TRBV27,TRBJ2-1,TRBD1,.,TGTGCCAGCAGTTTAGGGACAGGGTACAATGAGCAGTTCTTC,CASSLGTGYNEQFF
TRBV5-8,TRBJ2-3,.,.,TGTGCCAGCAGAAAGGGTTATACGCAGTATTTT,CASRKGYTQYF
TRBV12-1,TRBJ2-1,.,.,TGTGCCAGCAGCGTGAATGAGCAGTTCTTC,CASSVNEQFF
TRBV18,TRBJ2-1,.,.,TGTGCCAGCTCACCAGGGACCGGGGGTATCAATGAGCAGTTCTTC,CASSPGTGGINEQFF
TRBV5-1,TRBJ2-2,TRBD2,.,TGCGCCAGCAGCCCTATAGGACTAGCGGGCTCCCGCACCGGGGAGCTGTTTTTT,CASSPIGLAGSRTGELFF
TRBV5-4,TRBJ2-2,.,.,TGTGCCAGCAGCCCGTACAGACCGAACACCGGGGAGCTGTTTTTT,CASSPYRPNTGELFF
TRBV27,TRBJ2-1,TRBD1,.,TGTGCCAGCAGTGTGGACAGGGGGAAAAATGAGCAGTTCTTC,CASSVDRGKNEQFF
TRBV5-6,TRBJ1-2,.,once,TGTGCCAGCAGCCCCGGGACCGATTACTATGGCTACACCTTC,CASSPGTDYYGYTF
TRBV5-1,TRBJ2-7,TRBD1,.,TGCGCCAGCAGCGGGTCCTCGGGGACAGGGCGATACGAGCAGTACTTC,CASSGSSGTGRYEQYF
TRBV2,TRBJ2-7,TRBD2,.,TGTGCCTCACTGGGGGTACAGCGGGAGGTTCTCTACGAGCAGTACTTC,CASLGVQREVLYEQYF
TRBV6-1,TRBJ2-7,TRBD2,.,TGTGCCAGCAGTGGGGAGGTAGCGGGCTACGAGCAGTACTTC,CASSGEVAGYEQYF
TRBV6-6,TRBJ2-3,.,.,TGTGCCAGCAGTTATTTGGGGAGCGAGGGCGCAGATACGCAGTATTTT,CASSYLGSEGADTQYF
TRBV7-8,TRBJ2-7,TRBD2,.,TGTGCCAGCAGCTCTCCTAGCGGGAGAGTCCACGAGCAGTACTTC,CASSSPSGRVHEQYF
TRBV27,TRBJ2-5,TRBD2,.,TGTGCCAGCTCGGTCGGGGGGGTCGAGACCCAGTACTTC,CASSVGGVETQYF
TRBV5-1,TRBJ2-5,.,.,TGCGCCAGCAGCTTGGAGGGTAACTTGGTAGAGACCCAGTACTTC,CASSLEGNLVETQYF
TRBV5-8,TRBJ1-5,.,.,TGTGCCAGCAGCTTTGGGGGGTTCAATCAGCCCCAGCATTTT,CASSFGGFNQPQHF
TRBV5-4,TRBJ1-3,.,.,TGTGCCAGCAGCTTATCACGGCATGGAAACACCATATATTTT,CASSLSRHGNTIYF
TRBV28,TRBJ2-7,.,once,TGTGCCAGCAGTTTCTCTCTGGGGACGACCTACGAGCAGTACTTC,CASSFSLGTTYEQYF
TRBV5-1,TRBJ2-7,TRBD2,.,TGCGCCAGCAGCCCTAGCGGAAGCTCCTACGAGCAGTACTTC,CASSPSGSSYEQYF
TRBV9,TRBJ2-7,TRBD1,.,TGTGCCAGCAGCGAGCGGGACAGGGGTCTTTTTGACGAGCAGTACTTC,CASSERDRGLFDEQYF